The 12 T cell receptor beta chains given below trace back to one sample, sequenced in a study of blood T cell repertoires in COVID-19. The repertoire was sequenced with immunoSEQ multiplex PCR; TCRdb's copy has only in-frame clones and lacks some. The table lists nearly 300,000 clones, about 81% of them singletons. The source material was peripheral blood. Receptors originate from a human donor with COVID-19, enrolled during active disease. The donor label of this sample is uncertain.

V is TRBV30 and J is TRBJ1-1; 10 nucleotides line up with TRBD1. This CDR3 region has 18 residues. The J segment lost 0 bases and the V segment lost 2 bases, leaving 12 bases of the junction unmatched. Germline CDR1 reads GTSNPN; CDR2 reads SVGIG (reference sequence). DNA of the CDR3: TGTGCCTGGAGTAGGTCGGGACAGGGGTCTTTTCTGAACACTGAAGCTTTCTTT. Translating gives CAWSRSGQGSFLNTEAFF.

This chain uses TRBV19 with TRBJ1-3; the D is unclear. The V end was cut by 3 bases, the J end by 6 bases, with 18 bases between. Germline-derived CDR1 and CDR2 are LNHDA and SQIVND (reference sequence). This CDR3 has 16 amino acids. The CDR3 sequence: CASSILDFDSLNTIYF. CDR3 coding DNA: TGTGCCAGTAGTATTTTGGACTTCGACTCGCTAAACACCATATATTTT.

This rearrangement joins TRBV3-1 (or the pseudogene TRBV3-2) to TRBJ2-1; D perhaps matches TRBD2 (5 bases). Germline CDR1 reads LGHDT; CDR2 reads YNNKEL (reference sequence). The CDR3 consists of 13 residues. Trimming removed 4 bases at V and 7 bases at J, with 11 bases between. CDR3 DNA sequence: TGTGCCAGCAGCCTCGATAGCGAGAATGAGCAGTTCTTC. Protein: CASSLDSENEQFF.

V is TRBV5-8 and J is TRBJ2-6, with a tentative D call TRBD2 (6 bases). There are 17 residues in the CDR3. CDR1 is SGHTS, CDR2 YDEGEE, per germline. V was pared by 7 bases and J by 1 base, with 18 bases between. In nucleotides, the CDR3 is TGTGCCAGCGCCTGGGATCGGGGAGGATCTGGGGCCAACGTCCTGACTTTC. Amino acid sequence: CASAWDRGGSGANVLTF.

This clone was observed a single time. The rearrangement uses TRBV19 and TRBJ2-3; 8 nucleotides agree with TRBD2. The CDR3 contains 14 residues. Germline trimming cut 3 bases from V and 4 bases from J; bases unmatched to any gene: 3. Germline V lookup: CDR1 LNHDA, CDR2 SQIVND (reference sequence). The CDR3 sequence: CASSISGNADTQYF. CDR3 bases: TGTGCCAGTAGTATTAGCGGGAATGCAGATACGCAGTATTTT.

V gene TRBV18 combines with J gene TRBJ1-1; D might be TRBD1 (5 bases). The CDR3 spans 15 residues. The ends were cut back, 5 bases at V and 0 bases at J, with 13 bases in the middle. Germline V gene data show CDR1 as KGHSH and CDR2 as LQKENI. CDR3 loop: CASSERQTLNTEAFF. In nucleotides, the CDR3 is TGTGCCAGCTCAGAGAGACAGACTTTGAACACTGAAGCTTTCTTT.

The rearrangement joins TRBV24-1 to TRBJ2-1; the D gene is possibly TRBD2 (5 bases). In germline, CDR1 is KGHDR, CDR2 SFDVKD. V was cut by 4 bases and J by 0 bases, with 15 bases left in between. CDR3 length: 17 residues. This chain's CDR3 is CATSESSASSSYNEQFF. DNA for the CDR3: TGTGCCACCAGTGAAAGTAGCGCTTCCAGCTCCTACAATGAGCAGTTCTTC.

The J gene is TRBJ1-5, the V gene TRBV6-5, with a possible D match to TRBD1 (5 bases). Per the germline V gene, CDR1 is MNHEY and CDR2 is SVGAGI. This CDR3 is built from 14 residues. The germline V and J ends were trimmed by 5 bases and 3 bases, with 11 bases remaining between them. The CDR3 spells CASSPDTANQPQHF. Here the CDR3 DNA reads TGTGCCAGCAGTCCGGACACCGCCAATCAGCCCCAGCATTTT.

This clone appeared a single time. The chain couples TRBV11-2 to TRBJ1-1; TRBD1 agrees at 8 bases. The trim removed 4 bases at V and 3 bases at J, leaving 4 bases unmatched. The germline V gene has CDR1 SGHAT and CDR2 FQNNGV. The CDR3 length is 14 residues. The CDR3 bases are TGTGCCAGCAGCTCGAACAGGGGGGACACTGAAGCTTTCTTT. Its protein product is CASSSNRGDTEAFF.

This clone is a singleton in its sample. The gene calls are TRBV28 and TRBJ2-1; 9 bases match TRBD2. V lost 6 bases, J lost 4 bases, and 7 bases stayed unmatched. CDR1 is MDHEN and CDR2 is SYDVKM in the germline V gene. The CDR3 runs to 15 residues. Here the CDR3 reads CASSLTSGFYNEQFF. For the CDR3, the DNA is TGTGCCAGCAGCCTGACTAGCGGCTTTTACAATGAGCAGTTCTTC.

The rearrangement links TRBV11-2 to TRBJ2-7; 7 bases align to TRBD1. There are 14 residues in the CDR3. Germline CDR1 and CDR2: SGHAT and FQNNGV. V was pared by 6 bases and J by 5 bases, with 10 bases of the junction left unmatched. CDR3 region: CASRPLDRAHEQYF. CDR3 coding DNA: TGTGCCAGCAGACCCCTCGACAGGGCCCACGAGCAGTACTTC.

V gene TRBV10-3 combines with J gene TRBJ2-1; TRBD1 agrees at 8 bases. Losses at the gene ends were 2 bases for V and 13 bases for J; bases not matched to a gene: 10. Germline V lookup: CDR1 ENHRY, CDR2 SYGVKD. The CDR3 sequence is 14 residues long. Here the CDR3 DNA reads TGTGCCATCAGTGAGACGGACAGGGTAAGCCTCCAGTTCTTC. It encodes CAISETDRVSLQFF.